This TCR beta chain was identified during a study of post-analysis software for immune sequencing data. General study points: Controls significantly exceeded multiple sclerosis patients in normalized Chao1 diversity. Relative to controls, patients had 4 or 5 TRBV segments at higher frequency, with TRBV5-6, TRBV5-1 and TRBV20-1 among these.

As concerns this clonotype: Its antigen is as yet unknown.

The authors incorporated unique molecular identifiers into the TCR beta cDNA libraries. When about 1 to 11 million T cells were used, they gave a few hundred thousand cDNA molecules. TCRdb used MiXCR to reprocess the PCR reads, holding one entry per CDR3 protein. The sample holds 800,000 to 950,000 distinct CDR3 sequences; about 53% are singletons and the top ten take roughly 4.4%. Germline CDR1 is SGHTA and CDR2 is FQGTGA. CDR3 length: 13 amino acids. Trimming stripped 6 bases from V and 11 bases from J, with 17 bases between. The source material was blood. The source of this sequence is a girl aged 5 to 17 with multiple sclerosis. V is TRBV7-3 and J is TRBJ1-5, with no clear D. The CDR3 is CASSPTGGETQHF. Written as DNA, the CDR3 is TGTGCCAGCAGTCCTACGGGTGGCGAGACCCAGCATTTT.